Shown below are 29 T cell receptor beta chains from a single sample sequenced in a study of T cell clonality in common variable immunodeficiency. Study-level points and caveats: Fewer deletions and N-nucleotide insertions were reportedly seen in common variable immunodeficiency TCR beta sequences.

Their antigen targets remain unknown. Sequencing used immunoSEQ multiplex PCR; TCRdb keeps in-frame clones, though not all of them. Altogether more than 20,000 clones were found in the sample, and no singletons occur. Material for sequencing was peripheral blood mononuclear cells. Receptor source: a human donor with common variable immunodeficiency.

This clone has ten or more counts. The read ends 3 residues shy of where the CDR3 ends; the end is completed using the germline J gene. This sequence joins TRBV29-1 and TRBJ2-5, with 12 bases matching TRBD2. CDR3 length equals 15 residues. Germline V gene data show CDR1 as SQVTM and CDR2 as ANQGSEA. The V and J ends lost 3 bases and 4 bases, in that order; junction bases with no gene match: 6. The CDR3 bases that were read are TGCAGCGTTGAGGAGACTAGCGGGGGTGGAGAGACC. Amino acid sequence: CSVEETSGGGET. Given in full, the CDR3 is CSVEETSGGGETQYF.

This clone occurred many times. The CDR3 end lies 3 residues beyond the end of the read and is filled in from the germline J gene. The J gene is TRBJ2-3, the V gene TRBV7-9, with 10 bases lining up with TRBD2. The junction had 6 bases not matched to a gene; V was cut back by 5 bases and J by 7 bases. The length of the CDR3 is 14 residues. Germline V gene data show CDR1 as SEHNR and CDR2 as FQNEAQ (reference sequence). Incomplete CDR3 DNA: TGTGCCAGCAGCCCCGGGACTAGCGTGCATACG. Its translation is CASSPGTSVHT. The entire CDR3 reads CASSPGTSVHTQYF. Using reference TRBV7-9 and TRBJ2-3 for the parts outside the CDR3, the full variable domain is DTGVSQNPRHKITKRGQNVTFRCDPISEHNRLYWYRQTLGQGPEFLTYFQNEAQLEKSRLLSDRFSAERPKGSFSTLEIQRTEQGDSAMYLCASSPGTSVHTQYFGPGTRLTVL.

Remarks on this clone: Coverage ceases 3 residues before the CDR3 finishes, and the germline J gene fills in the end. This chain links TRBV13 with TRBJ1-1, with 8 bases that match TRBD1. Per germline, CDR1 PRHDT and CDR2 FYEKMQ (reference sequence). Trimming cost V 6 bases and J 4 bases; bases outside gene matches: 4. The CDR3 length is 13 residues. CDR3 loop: CASRGTGGTEAFF. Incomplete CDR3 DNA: TGTGCCAGCAGAGGGACAGGAGGCACTGAA.

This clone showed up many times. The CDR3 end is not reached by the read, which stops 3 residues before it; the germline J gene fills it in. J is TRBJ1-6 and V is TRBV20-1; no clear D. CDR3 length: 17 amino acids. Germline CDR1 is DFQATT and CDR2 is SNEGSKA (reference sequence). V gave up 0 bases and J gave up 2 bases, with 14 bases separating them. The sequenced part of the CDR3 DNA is TGCAGTGCTAGAGATAGGAGGGCGGGCGCCTATAATTCACCC. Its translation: CSARDRRAGAYNSP. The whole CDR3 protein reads CSARDRRAGAYNSPLHF.

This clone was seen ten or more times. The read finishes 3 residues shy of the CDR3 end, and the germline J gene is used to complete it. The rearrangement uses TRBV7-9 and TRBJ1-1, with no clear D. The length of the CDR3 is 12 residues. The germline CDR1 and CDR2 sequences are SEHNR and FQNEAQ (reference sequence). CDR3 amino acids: CASSLTRLEAFF. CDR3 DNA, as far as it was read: TGTGCCAGCAGCCTGACTAGACTCGAA.

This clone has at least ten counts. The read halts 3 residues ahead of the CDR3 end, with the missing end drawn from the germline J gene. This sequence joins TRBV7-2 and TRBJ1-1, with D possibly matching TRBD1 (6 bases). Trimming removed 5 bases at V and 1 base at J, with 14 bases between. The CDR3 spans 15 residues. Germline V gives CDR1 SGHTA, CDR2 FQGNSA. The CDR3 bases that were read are TGTGCCAGCAGCCCCCAGACAGGACGGAACACTGAA. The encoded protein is CASSPQTGRNTE. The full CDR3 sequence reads CASSPQTGRNTEAFF.

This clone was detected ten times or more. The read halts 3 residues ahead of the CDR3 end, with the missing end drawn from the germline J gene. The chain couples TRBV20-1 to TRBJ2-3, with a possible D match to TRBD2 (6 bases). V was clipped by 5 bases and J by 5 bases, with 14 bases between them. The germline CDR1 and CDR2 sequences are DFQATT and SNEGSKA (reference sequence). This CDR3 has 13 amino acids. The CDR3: CSAGPPGLDTQYF. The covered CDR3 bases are TGCAGTGCTGGCCCCCCGGGACTAGATACG.

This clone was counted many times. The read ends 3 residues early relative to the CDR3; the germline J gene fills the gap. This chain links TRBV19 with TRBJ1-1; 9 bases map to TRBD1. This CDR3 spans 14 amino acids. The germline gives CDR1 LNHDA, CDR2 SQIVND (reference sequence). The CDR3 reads CASSSTGGDMQAFF. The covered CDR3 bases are TGTGCCAGTAGTTCTACAGGGGGCGATATGCAA.

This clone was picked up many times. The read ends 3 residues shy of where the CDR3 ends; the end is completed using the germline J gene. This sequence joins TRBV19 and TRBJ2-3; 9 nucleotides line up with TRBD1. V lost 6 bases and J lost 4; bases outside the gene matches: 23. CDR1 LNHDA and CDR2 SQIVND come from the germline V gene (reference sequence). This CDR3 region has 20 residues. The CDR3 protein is CASRKIAPGQGDQRADTQYF. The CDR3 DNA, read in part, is TGTGCCAGTAGGAAAATAGCGCCGGGACAGGGAGATCAGCGCGCAGATACG.

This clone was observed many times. CDR3 loop: CASSYGRSTDTQYF. The part of the CDR3 DNA that was read is TGTGCCAGCAGTTATGGCAGGAGCACAGATACG. The V and J genes are TRBV6-2 or TRBV6-3 and TRBJ2-3; D unclear. The read terminates 3 residues ahead of where the CDR3 ends, so the germline J gene completes it. The CDR3 spans 14 residues. Germline-derived CDR1 and CDR2 are MNHEY and SVGEGT. Trimming took off 3 bases at V and 0 bases at J, with 7 bases between the two ends.

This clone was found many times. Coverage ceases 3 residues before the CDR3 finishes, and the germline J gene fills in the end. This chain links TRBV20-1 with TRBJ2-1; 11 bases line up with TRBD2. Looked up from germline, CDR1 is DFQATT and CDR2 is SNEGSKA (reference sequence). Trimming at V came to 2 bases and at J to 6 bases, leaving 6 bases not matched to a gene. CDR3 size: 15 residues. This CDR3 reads CSARKLAGVSNEQFF. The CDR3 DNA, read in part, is TGCAGTGCTAGAAAACTAGCGGGGGTGTCCAATGAG.

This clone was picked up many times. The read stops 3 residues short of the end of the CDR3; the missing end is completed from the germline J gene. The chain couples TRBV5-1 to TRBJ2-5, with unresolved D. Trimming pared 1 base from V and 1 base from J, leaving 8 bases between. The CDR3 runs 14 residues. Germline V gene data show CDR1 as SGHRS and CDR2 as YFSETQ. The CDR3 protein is CASSLTAGQETQYF. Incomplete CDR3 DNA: TGCGCCAGCAGCTTGACGGCAGGCCAAGAGACC.

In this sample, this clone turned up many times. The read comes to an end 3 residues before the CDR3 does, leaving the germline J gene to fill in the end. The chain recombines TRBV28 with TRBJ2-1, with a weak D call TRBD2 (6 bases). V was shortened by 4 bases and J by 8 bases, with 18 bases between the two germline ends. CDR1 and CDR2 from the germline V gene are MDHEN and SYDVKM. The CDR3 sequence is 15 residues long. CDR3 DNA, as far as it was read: TGTGCCAGCAGTTCCCGCGGGGCTGGCCTGGATGAG. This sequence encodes CASSSRGAGLDE. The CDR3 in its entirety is CASSSRGAGLDEQFF.

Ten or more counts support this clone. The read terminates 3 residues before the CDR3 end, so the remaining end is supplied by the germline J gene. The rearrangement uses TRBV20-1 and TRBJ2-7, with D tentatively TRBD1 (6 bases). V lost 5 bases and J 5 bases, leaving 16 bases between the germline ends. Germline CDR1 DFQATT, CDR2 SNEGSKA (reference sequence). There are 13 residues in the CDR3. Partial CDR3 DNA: TGCAGTGCTTCGGTCACAGGGTTTGACGAG. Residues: CSASVTGFDE. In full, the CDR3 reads CSASVTGFDEQYF.

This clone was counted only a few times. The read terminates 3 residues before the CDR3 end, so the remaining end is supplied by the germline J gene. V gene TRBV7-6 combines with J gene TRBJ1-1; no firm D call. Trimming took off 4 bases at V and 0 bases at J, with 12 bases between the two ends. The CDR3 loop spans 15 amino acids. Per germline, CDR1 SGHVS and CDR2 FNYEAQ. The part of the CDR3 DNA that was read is TGTGCCAGCAGCTCCCATGGCATTCTGAACACTGAA. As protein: CASSSHGILNTE. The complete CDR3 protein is CASSSHGILNTEAFF.

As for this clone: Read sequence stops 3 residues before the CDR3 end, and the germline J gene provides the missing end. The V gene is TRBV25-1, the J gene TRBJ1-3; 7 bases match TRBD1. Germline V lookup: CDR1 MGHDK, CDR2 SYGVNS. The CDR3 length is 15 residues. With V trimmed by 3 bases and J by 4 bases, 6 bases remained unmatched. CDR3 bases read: TGTGCCAGCAGTGATCATAGGGGGCTCGGAAACACC. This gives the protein CASSDHRGLGNT. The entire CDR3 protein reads CASSDHRGLGNTIYF.

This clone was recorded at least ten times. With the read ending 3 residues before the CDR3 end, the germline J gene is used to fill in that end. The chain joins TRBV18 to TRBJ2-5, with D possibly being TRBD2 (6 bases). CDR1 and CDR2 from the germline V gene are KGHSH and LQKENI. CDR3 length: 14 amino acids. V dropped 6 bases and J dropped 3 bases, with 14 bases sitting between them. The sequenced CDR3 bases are TGTGCCAGCTCCCCCGGGACTCATGAAGAGACC. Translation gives CASSPGTHEET. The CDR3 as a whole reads CASSPGTHEETQYF.

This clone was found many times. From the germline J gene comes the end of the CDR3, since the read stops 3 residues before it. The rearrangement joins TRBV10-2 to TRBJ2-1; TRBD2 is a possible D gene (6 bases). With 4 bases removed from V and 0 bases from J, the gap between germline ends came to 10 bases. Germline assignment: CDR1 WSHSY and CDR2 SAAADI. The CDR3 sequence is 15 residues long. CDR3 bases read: TGCGCCAGCAGTGCGGGCGGGGCCTCCTACAATGAG. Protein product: CASSAGGASYNE. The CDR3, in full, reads CASSAGGASYNEQFF.

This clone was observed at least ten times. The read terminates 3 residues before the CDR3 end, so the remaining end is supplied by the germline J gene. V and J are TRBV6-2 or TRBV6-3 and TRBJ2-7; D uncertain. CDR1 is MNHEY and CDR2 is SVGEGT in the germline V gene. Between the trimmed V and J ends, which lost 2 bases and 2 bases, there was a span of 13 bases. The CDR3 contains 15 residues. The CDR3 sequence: CASSYGPGRPYEQYF. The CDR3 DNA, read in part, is TGTGCCAGCAGTTACGGCCCGGGTAGGCCCTACGAG.

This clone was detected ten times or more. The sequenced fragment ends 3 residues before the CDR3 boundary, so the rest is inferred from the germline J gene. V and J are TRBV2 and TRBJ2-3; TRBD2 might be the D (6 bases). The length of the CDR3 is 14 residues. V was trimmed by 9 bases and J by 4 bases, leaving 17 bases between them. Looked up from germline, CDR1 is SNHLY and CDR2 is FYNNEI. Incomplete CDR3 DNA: TGTGCCAGATCTAGCGCTTTAGGCTCAGATACG. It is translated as CARSSALGSDT. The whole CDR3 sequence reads CARSSALGSDTQYF.

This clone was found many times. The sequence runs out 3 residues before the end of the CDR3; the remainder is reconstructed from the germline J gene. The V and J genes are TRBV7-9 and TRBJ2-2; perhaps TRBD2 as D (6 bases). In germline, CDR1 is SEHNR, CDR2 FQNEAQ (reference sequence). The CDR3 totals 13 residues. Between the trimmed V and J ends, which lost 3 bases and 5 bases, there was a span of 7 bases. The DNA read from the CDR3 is TGTGCCAGCAGCTTCGGGGGAACCGGGGAG. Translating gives CASSFGGTGE. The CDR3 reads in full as CASSFGGTGELFF.

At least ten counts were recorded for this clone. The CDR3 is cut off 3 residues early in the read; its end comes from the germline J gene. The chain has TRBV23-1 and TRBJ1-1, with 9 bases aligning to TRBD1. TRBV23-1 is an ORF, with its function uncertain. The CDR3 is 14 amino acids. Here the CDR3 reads CASSHSYRGLKAFF. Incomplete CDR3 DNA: TGCGCCAGCAGTCATTCGTACAGGGGGCTGAAA.

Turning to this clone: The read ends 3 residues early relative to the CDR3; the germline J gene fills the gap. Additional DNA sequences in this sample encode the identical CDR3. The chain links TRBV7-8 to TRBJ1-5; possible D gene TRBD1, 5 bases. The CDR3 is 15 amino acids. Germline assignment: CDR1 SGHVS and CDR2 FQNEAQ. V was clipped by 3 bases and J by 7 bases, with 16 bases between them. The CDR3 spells CASSFRDSIGQPQHF. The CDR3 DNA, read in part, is TGTGCCAGCAGCTTTCGGGACTCAATCGGGCAGCCC.

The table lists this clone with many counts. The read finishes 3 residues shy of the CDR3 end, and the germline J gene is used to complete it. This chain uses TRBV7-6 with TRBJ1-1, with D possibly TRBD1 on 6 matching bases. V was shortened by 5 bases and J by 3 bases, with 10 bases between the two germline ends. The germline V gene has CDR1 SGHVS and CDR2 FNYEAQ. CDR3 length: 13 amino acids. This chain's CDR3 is CASSLGGDTEAFF. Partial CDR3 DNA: TGTGCCAGCAGCCTAGGGGGGGACACTGAA.

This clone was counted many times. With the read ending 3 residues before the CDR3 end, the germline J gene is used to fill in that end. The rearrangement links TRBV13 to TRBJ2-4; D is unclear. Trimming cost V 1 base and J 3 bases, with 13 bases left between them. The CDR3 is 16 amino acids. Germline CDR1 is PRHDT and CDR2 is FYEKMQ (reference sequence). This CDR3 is CASSLVATPSKNIQYF. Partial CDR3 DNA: TGTGCCAGCAGCTTAGTTGCCACCCCTAGCAAAAACATT.

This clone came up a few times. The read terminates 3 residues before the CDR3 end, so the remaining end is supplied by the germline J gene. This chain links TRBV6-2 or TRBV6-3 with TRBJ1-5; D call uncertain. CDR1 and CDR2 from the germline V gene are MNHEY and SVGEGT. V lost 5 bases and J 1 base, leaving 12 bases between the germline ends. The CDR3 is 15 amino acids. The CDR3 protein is CASSLSAGSNQPQHF. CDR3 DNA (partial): TGTGCCAGCAGTCTTTCTGCCGGGAGCAATCAGCCC.

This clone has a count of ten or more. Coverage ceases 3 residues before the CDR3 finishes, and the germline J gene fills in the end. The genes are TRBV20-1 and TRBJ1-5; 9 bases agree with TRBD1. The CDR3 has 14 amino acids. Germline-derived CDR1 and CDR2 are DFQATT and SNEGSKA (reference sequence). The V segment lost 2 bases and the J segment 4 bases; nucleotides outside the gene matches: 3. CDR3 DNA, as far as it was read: TGCAGTGCTAGAAAGGGACAGGGAAATCAGCCC. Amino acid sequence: CSARKGQGNQP. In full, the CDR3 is CSARKGQGNQPQHF.

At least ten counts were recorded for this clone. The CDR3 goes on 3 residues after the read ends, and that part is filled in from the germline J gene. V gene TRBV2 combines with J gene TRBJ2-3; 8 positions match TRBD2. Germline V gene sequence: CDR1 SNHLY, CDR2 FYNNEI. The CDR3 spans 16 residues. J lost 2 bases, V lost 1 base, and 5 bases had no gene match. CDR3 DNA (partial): TGTGCCAGCAGTGAAGTGCTAGCGGGTTACACAGATACG. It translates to CASSEVLAGYTDT. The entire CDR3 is CASSEVLAGYTDTQYF.

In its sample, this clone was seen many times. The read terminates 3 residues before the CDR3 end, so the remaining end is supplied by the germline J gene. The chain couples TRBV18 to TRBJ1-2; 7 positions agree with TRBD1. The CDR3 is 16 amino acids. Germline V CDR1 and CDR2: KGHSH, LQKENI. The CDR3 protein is CASSPLLRTGSIGYTF. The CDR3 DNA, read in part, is TGTGCCAGCTCACCACTTCTGAGGACAGGAAGCATCGGC.